The 31 T cell receptor beta chains in this list originate from one sample, sequenced in a study of tumor-infiltrating lymphocytes in primary liver carcinoma. RNA isolated from unsorted whole blood supplied the blood RNA, with germline DNA also extracted. The template, 500 ng total RNA, yielded TCR beta cDNA made with a constant-region primer. Amplification in three nested multiplex PCR rounds with slightly modified ARM-PCR gave rise to TCR beta libraries. Two initial PCR rounds of about 9 cycles each paired TRBV1-TRBV30 forward primers with a C-beta reverse primer. From the multiplex PCR reads, TCRdb called clonotypes with MiXCR, one entry per CDR3 protein. The sample lists 330,000 or so distinct CDR3 sequences; 65% were seen once. Source material: peripheral blood. These receptor sequences come from a man between 40 and 49 years old with primary liver carcinoma and hepatitis B virus infection.

About this clonotype: It may be a read error: a sequence one base away is much more abundant. The rearrangement joins TRBV4-2 to TRBJ2-2; D not resolved. The CDR3 covers 12 residues. CDR1 LGHNA and CDR2 YNFKEQ come from the germline V gene. In nucleotides, the CDR3 is TGTGTCAGCAGCCAACCCACCGGGGAGCTGTTTTTT. Translating it yields CVSSQPTGELFF.

This clonotype was seen once. A read error is possible here, since a much larger clone lies one base away. This chain joins TRBV6-1 and TRBJ2-1; D possibly uses TRBD1 or TRBD2 (5 bases each). V was clipped by 10 bases and J by 0 bases, with 19 bases between them. This CDR3 spans 16 amino acids. CDR1 MNHNS and CDR2 SASEGT come from the germline V gene. The CDR3 coding sequence is TGTGCCACTACCGAGGGGAGCGGAACCTCCTACAATGAGCAGTTCTTC. This encodes CATTEGSGTSYNEQFF.

Comments on this clonotype: A read error is possible here, since a much larger clone lies one base away. V gene TRBV6-2 or TRBV6-3 combines with J gene TRBJ2-3; D may be TRBD2 (6 bases). The V end was cut by 5 bases, the J end by 5 bases, with 17 bases between. This CDR3 is built from 15 residues. Germline CDR1 MNHEY, CDR2 SVGEGT. CDR3 bases: TGTGCCAGCAGTCGAACCGGGACTCTACGAGATACGCAGTATTTT. Translating gives CASSRTGTLRDTQYF.

The V and J genes are TRBV4-1 and TRBJ2-7; 10 nucleotides line up with TRBD2. The CDR3 consists of 19 residues. Germline loops: CDR1 MGHRA, CDR2 YSYEKL. V shed 7 bases, J shed 4 bases, and the junction held 22 bases outside the gene matches. The CDR3 DNA reads as TGCGCCAGCATCCCTGGGGGGAAGGGACTAGCGAGAGAAAGGTACGAGCAGTACTTC. This translates into CASIPGGKGLARERYEQYF.

To note about this clonotype: Being one base from a much bigger clone, this may be a read error. J is TRBJ2-1 and V is TRBV12-3 or TRBV12-4; D remains ambiguous. CDR3 length: 16 residues. The CDR3 DNA follows: TGTGCCAGCAGTTTTGACGACGGGTACACCTACAATGAGCAGCTCTTC. Its protein product is CASSFDDGYTYNEQLF.

Remarks on this clonotype: One junction end does not reproduce the germline sequence, and a read error may be involved. The gene calls are TRBV10-3 and TRBJ2-7; perhaps TRBD2 as D (5 bases). The CDR3 extends over 13 amino acids. The germline V gene has CDR1 ENHRY and CDR2 SYGVKD. CDR3 sequence: CTISGPGKHEQYF. CDR3 bases: TGTACCATCAGTGGGCCGGGGAAACACGAGCAGTACTTC.

As for this clonotype: One end of the junction is discordant with germline, which a read error may explain. The V gene is TRBV7-9, the J gene TRBJ1-6; D gene ambiguous. CDR1 and CDR2 (germline): SEHNR, FQNEAQ (reference sequence). CDR3 length: 12 amino acids. CDR3 sequence (DNA): TGTGCCAGCAGCTTCGTCCAATCACTCCTCCACTTT. Its translation is CASSFVQSLLHF.

Of note for this clonotype: At one end, the junction sequence differs from germline, possibly due to a read error. The DNA for the CDR3 is TGTGCCATCAGCCTAGGTCACAGCGACATTGAGCAGTTCTTC. Residues: CAISLGHSDIEQFF. The chain links TRBV4-2 to TRBJ2-1; D is undetermined. Per germline, CDR1 LGHNA and CDR2 YNFKEQ. The CDR3 loop spans 14 amino acids.

The gene calls are TRBV11-2 and TRBJ2-5; no clear D gene. There are 12 residues in the CDR3. Germline loops: CDR1 SGHAT, CDR2 FQNNGV. For the CDR3, the DNA is TGTGTCAGTAGCCTACTTGGGGAGACCCAGTACTTC. Translating it yields CVSSLLGETQYF.

As for this clonotype: One end of the junction is discordant with germline, which a read error may explain. This rearrangement joins TRBV30 to TRBJ1-2; 7 nucleotides align to TRBD1. The CDR3 length is 13 residues. The V gene's germline CDR1 is GTSNPN and CDR2 SVGIG (reference sequence). CDR3 region: CAWSGQGIYGYTF. CDR3 coding DNA: TGTGCCTGGAGTGGACAGGGAATCTATGGCTATACCTTC. Full variable domain (outside the CDR3, taken from reference TRBV30 and TRBJ1-2): SQTIHQWPATLVQPVGSPLSLECTVEGTSNPNLYWYRQAAGRGLQLLFYSVGIGQISSEVPQNLSASRPQDRQFILSSKKLLLSDSGFYLCAWSGQGIYGYTFGSGTRLTVV.

On this clonotype itself: A junction boundary mismatches the germline segment, possibly from a read error. This rearrangement joins TRBV11-2 to TRBJ2-7; 8 nucleotides line up with TRBD2. The V gene's germline CDR1 is SGHAT and CDR2 FQNNGV. The CDR3 is made up of 18 amino acids. This chain's CDR3 is CVSSVAGTSFRSSYEQYF. For the CDR3, the DNA is TGTGTCAGCAGCGTAGCGGGAACCTCTTTTCGGAGCTCCTACGAGCAGTACTTC.

As regards this clonotype: This could be a read error, since a much larger clone is one nucleotide away. V is TRBV6-2 or TRBV6-3 and J is TRBJ2-7; D is unclear. With 2 bases removed from V and 4 bases from J, the gap between germline ends came to 9 bases. The CDR3 length is 13 residues. The germline V gene encodes CDR1 MNHEY and CDR2 SVGEGT. The CDR3 DNA reads TGTGCCAGCAGTTACATGTCTCGGTACGAGCAGTACTTC. This codes for CASSYMSRYEQYF.

Comments on this clonotype: The CDR3 end shows no conserved phenylalanine or tryptophan, and so a read error is likely. J is TRBJ2-1 and V is TRBV10-3, with unresolved D. Germline CDR1 reads ENHRY; CDR2 reads SYGVKD. Trimming left V 4 bases short and J 7 bases short, with 14 bases between. The CDR3 spans 14 residues. The CDR3 coding sequence is TGTGCCATCAGTGTCGACGGTAGCAGGAATGAGCAGTTCTAC. Its protein is CAISVDGSRNEQFY.

The gene calls are TRBV29-1 and TRBJ1-2; D uncertain. CDR1 is SQVTM, CDR2 ANQGSEA, per germline. With 4 bases removed from V and 5 bases from J, the gap between germline ends came to 17 bases. The CDR3 is 14 amino acids. DNA of the CDR3: TGCAGCGTTGTGGGTGGGAAGGGTCGGTATGGCTACACCTTC. Its translation: CSVVGGKGRYGYTF.

About this clonotype itself: It is likely a read error, because the conserved phenylalanine at the end of the CDR3 is missing. The chain couples TRBV12-3 or TRBV12-4 to TRBJ2-1; 9 bases agree with TRBD1. V gave up 6 bases and J gave up 1 base; unmatched junction bases: 4. The CDR3 extends over 15 amino acids. The CDR3, as DNA: TGTGCCAGCAGACCGGGACAGGGTTCCTACAATGAGCAGTTCTTA. Its translation: CASRPGQGSYNEQFL.

As regards this clonotype: A much larger clone is a single base away; this may be a read error. The chain joins TRBV12-3 or TRBV12-4 to TRBJ2-1, with D possibly being TRBD2 (5 bases). This CDR3 has 16 amino acids. Trimming left V 6 bases short and J 3 bases short, with 18 bases between. CDR3: CASSPAGVGNYNEQFF. Here the CDR3 DNA reads TGTGCCAGCAGCCCCGCCGGGGTGGGGAACTACAATGAGCAGTTCTTC.

Notes on this clonotype: A much larger clone sits a single nucleotide away, making a read error possible. The rearrangement uses TRBV29-1 and TRBJ2-3, with D possibly being TRBD1 (7 bases). CDR1 and CDR2 from the germline V gene are SQVTM and ANQGSEA. Trimming removed 6 bases at V and 4 bases at J, with 20 bases between. The CDR3 loop spans 15 amino acids. CDR3 DNA: TGCAGCGTAGTGATATCAGGGGGAGGCCCAGATACGCAGTATTTT. This gives the protein CSVVISGGGPDTQYF.

At least ten counts were recorded for this clonotype. J is TRBJ1-1 and V is TRBV4-1; the match to TRBD1 covers 10 bases. This CDR3 has 14 residues. Trimming at V came to 4 bases and at J to 4 bases, leaving 3 bases not matched to a gene. Germline CDR1 MGHRA, CDR2 YSYEKL. CDR3 residues: CASSPGQGSTEAFF. The CDR3 coding sequence is TGCGCCAGCAGCCCGGGACAGGGGTCCACTGAAGCTTTCTTT.

Comment on this clonotype: A clone one base away is much larger, so this may be a read error. The rearrangement joins TRBV6-6 to TRBJ2-3, with 10 bases aligning to TRBD2. The germline CDR1 and CDR2 sequences are MNHNY and SVGAGI (reference sequence). V trimming: 7 bases; J trimming: 12 bases; junction bases outside the gene matches: 7. The CDR3 sequence is 12 residues long. The CDR3 coding sequence is TGTGCCAGCAACCCCGAGCGGGAGGGCCAGTATTTT. Encoded protein: CASNPEREGQYF.

The rearrangement uses TRBV11-2 and TRBJ1-2, with 10 nucleotides matching TRBD1. Germline lookup yields CDR1 SGHAT and CDR2 FQNNGV. This CDR3 has 13 amino acids. V shed 8 bases, J shed 2 bases, and the junction held 2 bases outside the gene matches. The CDR3 here is CASLTGGNYGYTF. DNA for the CDR3: TGTGCCAGCTTGACAGGGGGCAACTATGGCTACACCTTC.

A remark on this clonotype: Relative to the germline gene, one junction end is altered; a read error may explain this. The genes are TRBV28 and TRBJ1-5; D gene ambiguous. The CDR3 consists of 15 residues. Germline-derived CDR1 and CDR2 are MDHEN and SYDVKM. The CDR3 loop reads CASSLSGAGNRPQHF. The CDR3 bases are TGTGCCAGCAGTTTATCCGGAGCTGGAAATCGGCCCCAGCATTTT.

As regards this clonotype: One end of the junction is discordant with germline, which a read error may explain. J is TRBJ2-1 and V is TRBV29-1, with D hard to call. The CDR3 has 13 residues. Germline values: CDR1 SQVTM, CDR2 ANQGSEA. The CDR3 protein is CSVEVYRGNEQFF. The CDR3 bases are TGCAGCGTTGAAGTATATCGCGGAAATGAACAGTTCTTC.

Concerning this clonotype itself: A read error is possible here, since a much larger clone lies one base away. This sequence joins TRBV4-3 and TRBJ1-4, with a weak D call TRBD1 (5 bases). The germline CDR1 and CDR2 sequences are LGHNA and YSLEER. The CDR3 is 16 residues long. The ends were cut back, 1 base at V and 9 bases at J, with 18 bases in the middle. CDR3 residues: CASSQVSGTYNKKLFF. Here the CDR3 DNA reads TGCGCCAGCAGCCAAGTCTCCGGGACTTACAATAAAAAACTGTTTTTT.

This clonotype has just a few counts. Mismatch with germline at one junction end may stem from a read error. V and J are TRBV6-2 or TRBV6-3 and TRBJ2-2; 8 nucleotides line up with TRBD2. The CDR3 is 15 amino acids. Germline V gene sequence: CDR1 MNHEY, CDR2 SVGEGT. DNA of the CDR3: TGTGCCAGCAGCCTACCCGGCGGGAGGACCGGGGAGCCGTTTTTT. Amino acids: CASSLPGGRTGEPFF.

This chain connects TRBV11-2 to TRBJ2-1, with 8 bases identical to TRBD2. The CDR3 length is 17 residues. With 3 bases clipped from V and 0 bases from J, the junction kept 7 bases outside the gene matches. Germline V lookup: CDR1 SGHAT, CDR2 FQNNGV. CDR3 protein: CASSFSLAAVSYNEQFF. The CDR3 region has the DNA TGTGCCAGCAGCTTCTCACTAGCGGCCGTCTCCTACAATGAGCAGTTCTTC.

Concerning this clonotype: One base away lies a much larger clone, so this may be a sequencing read error. The CDR3 spells CAGRRNTEAFF. The CDR3 bases are TGTGCCGGCAGGCGGAACACTGAAGCTTTCTTT. The chain employs TRBV6-5 and TRBJ1-1; no firm D call. The CDR3 sequence is 11 residues long. From germline, CDR1 is MNHEY and CDR2 SVGAGI.

This clonotype was detected a few times. CDR3 nucleotide sequence: TGTGCCAGCAGTGTTCAGCGGGAGAGCCTAGTATCGGAGACCCAGTACTTC. The encoded protein is CASSVQRESLVSETQYF. J is TRBJ2-5 and V is TRBV28; 8 positions match TRBD2. The CDR3 length is 17 residues. The V segment lost 5 bases and the J segment 5 bases; nucleotides outside the gene matches: 16. Germline V gene lookup returns CDR1 MDHEN and CDR2 SYDVKM. The full variable domain, rest sourced from reference TRBV28 and TRBJ2-5, is DVKVTQSSRYLVKRTGEKVFLECVQDMDHENMFWYRQDPGLGLRLIYFSYDVKMKEKGDIPEGYSVSREKKERFSLILESASTNQTSMYLCASSVQRESLVSETQYFGPGTRLLVL.

For this clonotype: A read error may be the cause here, since a much bigger clone is one base away. The chain carries TRBV10-3 and TRBJ1-1; D ambiguous. The CDR3 has 13 amino acids. V shed 6 bases and J shed 1 base, with 9 bases lying between them. Germline values: CDR1 ENHRY, CDR2 SYGVKD. The CDR3 DNA is TGTGCCATCAGCGAAATGGGGAACACTGAAGCTTTCTTT. It is translated as CAISEMGNTEAFF.

Worth noting for this clonotype: A much larger clone is a single base away; this may be a read error. CDR3 sequence reads: CASSIAGGQVHAQYF. Here the CDR3 DNA reads TGTGCCAGCAGCATAGCGGGAGGGCAGGTACATGCGCAGTATTTT. This chain connects TRBV12-3 or TRBV12-4 to TRBJ2-3; 11 bases agree with TRBD2. The CDR3 runs to 15 residues. The ends lost 6 bases at V and 10 bases at J; junction bases unmatched: 12.

With regard to this clonotype: A read error may explain this, as a much larger clone is one base away. The rearrangement links TRBV10-3 to TRBJ2-5, with D perhaps matching TRBD1 (5 bases). The CDR3 extends over 14 amino acids. Germline-derived CDR1 and CDR2 are ENHRY and SYGVKD. CDR3 sequence reads: CAISPRDAQETRYF. DNA of the CDR3: TGTGCCATCAGCCCCAGGGATGCACAAGAGACCCGGTACTTC.

In regard to this clonotype: This may stem from a read error, because a much larger clone lies one nucleotide away. The rearrangement joins TRBV6-5 to TRBJ1-2; 7 bases map to TRBD1. V dropped 7 bases and J dropped 5; count of bases not matched to a gene: 13. The germline V gene has CDR1 MNHEY and CDR2 SVGAGI. The CDR3 covers 15 residues. DNA of the CDR3: TGTGCCAGCAATTTGACCTCCGGGACAGTTTATGGCTACACCTTC. Encoded protein: CASNLTSGTVYGYTF.